This T cell receptor beta chain derives from a study of response to subunit inactivated influenza vaccine. TCRdb re-called the RT-PCR reads with MiXCR, one entry per CDR3 protein. The table shows about half a million distinct CDR3 sequences, with 25% occurring only once. This clonotype was recorded a few times. CDR3 size: 15 residues. V was trimmed by 0 bases and J by 5 bases, leaving 13 bases between them. The receptor was derived from a man between 45 and 60 years old who received an inactivated influenza vaccine. The source was CD4+ T cells sorted from PBMCs, collected 4 to 6 days after vaccination. The chain carries TRBV12-3 or TRBV12-4 and TRBJ2-5; D may be TRBD1 (5 bases). DNA of the CDR3: TGTGCCAGCAGTTTAGCCGGAAACTACAGGGAGACCCAGTACTTC. This translates into CASSLAGNYRETQYF.